This T cell receptor beta chain comes out of a study of CD8 T cells in ankylosing spondylitis (dated by TCRdb to between 2016 and 2019). About the investigation overall: T cell receptor beta repertoires were profiled in healthy donors and ankylosing spondylitis patients so that disease-linked TCR variants could be found. The whole study cohort included some 100 healthy donors and 20 to 25 ankylosing spondylitis patients. Samples of peripheral blood were taken, and for ankylosing spondylitis patients, synovial fluid was collected as well.

TCRdb records Illumina HiSeq 2500 as the sequencer. TCR beta libraries were prepared by quantitative 5'-RACE with molecular barcodes. Under the source paper's analysis protocol: Disease-linked TCR variants were identified with a new computational method built on a probabilistic model of VDJ rearrangement. In-frame beta chains were kept once TCRdb had trimmed the public reads at Q25 with fastp and called clones with MiXCR. Rows with a matching CDR3 protein are joined into one entry that keeps the most common DNA and genes. The V and J calls come from TCRdb's annotation, not from the publication. Present in this sample are about 340,000 distinct CDR3 sequences, 20% to 25% of which were seen just once. The ten top clones hold around 13% of the sample. The germline V gene sets CDR1 to SGHRS and CDR2 to YFSETQ. The cysteine opens and the phenylalanine closes a CDR3 of 16 amino acids. Solely the CDR3 DNA is kept, with 48 bases framed from the first base. A distance of 16 bases separates the germline ends of V and J, which lose 3 bases and 2 bases respectively.

Paper-wide results and their limitations: Some TCR beta motif variants had previously been reported in synovial fluid and blood of reactive arthritis patients, which suggested common disease-initiation mechanisms. Blood from ankylosing spondylitis patients appeared to be characterized by a TCR beta motif made up of under ten highly homologous amino acid variants. The disease-linked clones showed a CD8+ phenotype and occurred at relatively low frequencies in peripheral blood. The disease-linked clones were reported to be significantly enriched in matched synovial fluid samples from ankylosing spondylitis patients.

Concerning this clonotype: It lacks a known antigen. No base-level quality is on record; no much larger clone is a single base apart.

The receptor comes from a male donor with ankylosing spondylitis or in good health (not recorded which). The sample taken for sequencing was blood, either unsorted or a sorted T cell fraction (not recorded which). The chain couples TRBV5-1 to TRBJ2-3; the D segment cannot be called with confidence. The CDR3 is CASSSSWAGSTDTQYF. The DNA is TGCGCCAGCAGCTCCAGCTGGGCAGGATCCACAGATACGCAGTATTTT.